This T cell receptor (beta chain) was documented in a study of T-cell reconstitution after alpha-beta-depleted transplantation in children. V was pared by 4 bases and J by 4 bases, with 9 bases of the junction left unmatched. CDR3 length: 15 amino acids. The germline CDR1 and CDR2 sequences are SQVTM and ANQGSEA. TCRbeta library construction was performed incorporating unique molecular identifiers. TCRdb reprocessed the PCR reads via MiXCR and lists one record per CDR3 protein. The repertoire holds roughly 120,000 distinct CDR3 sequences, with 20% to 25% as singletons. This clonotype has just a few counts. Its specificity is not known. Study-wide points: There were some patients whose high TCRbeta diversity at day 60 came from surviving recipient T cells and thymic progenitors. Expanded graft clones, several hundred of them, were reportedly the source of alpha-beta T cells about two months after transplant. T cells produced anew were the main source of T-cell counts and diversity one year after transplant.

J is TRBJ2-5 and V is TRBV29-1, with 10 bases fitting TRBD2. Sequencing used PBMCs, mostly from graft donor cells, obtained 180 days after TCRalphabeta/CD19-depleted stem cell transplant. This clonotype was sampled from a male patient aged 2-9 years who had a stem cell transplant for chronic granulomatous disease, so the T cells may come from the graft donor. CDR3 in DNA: TGCAGCGTTGTTGGGGCTAGCGGGAGCTCAGAGACCCAGTACTTC. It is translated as CSVVGASGSSETQYF.